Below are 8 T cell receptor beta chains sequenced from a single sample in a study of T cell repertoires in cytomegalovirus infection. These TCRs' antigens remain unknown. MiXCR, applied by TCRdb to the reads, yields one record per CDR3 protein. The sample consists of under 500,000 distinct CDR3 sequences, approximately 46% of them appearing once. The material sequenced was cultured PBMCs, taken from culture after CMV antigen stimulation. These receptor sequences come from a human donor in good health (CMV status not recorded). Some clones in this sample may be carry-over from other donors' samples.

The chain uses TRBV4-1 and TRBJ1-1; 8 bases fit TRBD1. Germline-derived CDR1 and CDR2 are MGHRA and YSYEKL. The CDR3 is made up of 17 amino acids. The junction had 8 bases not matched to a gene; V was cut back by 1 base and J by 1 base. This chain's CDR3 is CASSQAQGGQSNTEAFF. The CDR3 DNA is TGCGCCAGCAGCCAAGCACAGGGGGGGCAGTCGAACACTGAAGCTTTCTTT.

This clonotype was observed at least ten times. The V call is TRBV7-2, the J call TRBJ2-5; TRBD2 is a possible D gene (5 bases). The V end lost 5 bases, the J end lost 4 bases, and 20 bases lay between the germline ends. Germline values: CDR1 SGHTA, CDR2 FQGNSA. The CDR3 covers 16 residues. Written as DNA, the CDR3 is TGTGCCAGCAGCCCCGTAGGGCGGTCCGCGGGAGAGACCCAGTACTTC. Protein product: CASSPVGRSAGETQYF.

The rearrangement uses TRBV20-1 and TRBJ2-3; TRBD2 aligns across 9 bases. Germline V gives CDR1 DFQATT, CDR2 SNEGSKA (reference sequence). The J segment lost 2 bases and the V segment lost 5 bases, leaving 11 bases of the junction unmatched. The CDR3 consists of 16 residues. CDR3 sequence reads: CSAPGGTSSHTDTQYF. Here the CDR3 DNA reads TGCAGTGCTCCTGGGGGGACTAGCAGCCACACAGATACGCAGTATTTT.

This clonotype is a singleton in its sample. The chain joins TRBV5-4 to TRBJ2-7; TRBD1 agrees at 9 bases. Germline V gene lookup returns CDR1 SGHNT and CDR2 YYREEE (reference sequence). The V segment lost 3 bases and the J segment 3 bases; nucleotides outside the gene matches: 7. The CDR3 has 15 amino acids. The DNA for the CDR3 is TGTGCCAGCAGCTCGGGGGACAGGGCGGGCTACGAGCAGTACTTC. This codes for CASSSGDRAGYEQYF. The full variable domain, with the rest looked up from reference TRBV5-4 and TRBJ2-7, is ETGVTQSPTHLIKTRGQQVTLRCSSQSGHNTVSWYQQALGQGPQFIFQYYREEENGRGNFPPRFSGLQFPNYSSELNVNALELDDSALYLCASSSGDRAGYEQYFGPGTRLTVT.

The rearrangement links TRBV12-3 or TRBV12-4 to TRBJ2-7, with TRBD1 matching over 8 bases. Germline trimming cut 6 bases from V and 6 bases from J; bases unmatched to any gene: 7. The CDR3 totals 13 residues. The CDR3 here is CASSLTGVGEQYF. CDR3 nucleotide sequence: TGTGCCAGCAGCTTGACAGGGGTAGGCGAGCAGTACTTC.

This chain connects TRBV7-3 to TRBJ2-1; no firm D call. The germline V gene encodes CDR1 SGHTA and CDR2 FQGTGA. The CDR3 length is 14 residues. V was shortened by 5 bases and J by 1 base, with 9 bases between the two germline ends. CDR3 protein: CASSVDVSYNEQFF. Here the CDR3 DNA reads TGTGCCAGCAGCGTGGACGTATCCTACAATGAGCAGTTCTTC.

CDR3 in amino acids: CASSLLGAYYNEQFF. The DNA of the CDR3 is TGTGCCAGCAGCTTGTTGGGTGCTTATTACAATGAGCAGTTCTTC. The chain has TRBV5-6 and TRBJ2-1; D unresolved. CDR1 and CDR2 (germline): SGHDT, YYEEEE. Trimming pared 1 base from V and 4 bases from J, leaving 12 bases between. There are 15 residues in the CDR3.

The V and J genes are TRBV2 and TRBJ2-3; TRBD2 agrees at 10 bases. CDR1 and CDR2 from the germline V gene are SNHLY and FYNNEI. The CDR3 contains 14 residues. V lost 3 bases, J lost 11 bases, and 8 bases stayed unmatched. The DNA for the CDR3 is TGTGCCAGCAGTGACGCTAGCGGGAGACCTGAGCAGTATTTT. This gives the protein CASSDASGRPEQYF.